The rows below give T cell receptor beta chains drawn from one sample of a study of regulatory and conventional T cells in RAG deficiency. TCRdb's table, derived via immunoSEQ multiplex PCR, lists solely in-frame clones and lacks some. The sample has 40,000 to 55,000 clones, 70% to 90% seen once. In addition, the sample was reused for a study of regulatory T cells.

Sequenced: CD4+ effector T cells sorted from blood. The receptor set was obtained from a human donor in good health. Each CDR3 is given with its conserved first and last residue. Fields, in order: CDR3 length, V gene, J gene, D gene, clone size, CDR3 DNA, CDR3 protein. D genes are given only for firm matches. Part of the rows lack a size; the others show once, few, many or a class for expanded clones.

14,TRBV7-2,TRBJ1-5,-,once,TGTGCCAGCAGCGTCCGGCGCGGGGGACAGCCCCAGCATTTT,CASSVRRGGQPQHF
13,TRBV10-1,TRBJ1-2,-,-,TGCGCCAGCACACCGGACAGTTACTATGGCTACACCTTC,CASTPDSYYGYTF
13,TRBV5-6,TRBJ1-2,-,-,TGTGCCAGCAGCTTACAACCACGGGGCCCCTTCACCTTC,CASSLQPRGPFTF
15,TRBV6-1,TRBJ2-1,-,-,TGTGCCAGCAGTGAGGGCCAAACACAGGGCCGGACACAGTTCTTC,CASSEGQTQGRTQFF
16,TRBV5-4,TRBJ2-3,-,-,TGTGCCAGCAGCTTAAAACAGGGTACGGGGGCAGATACGCAGTATTTT,CASSLKQGTGADTQYF
13,TRBV28,TRBJ1-3,-,-,TGTGCCAGCAAGCAGGGATCAAGGGACACCATATATTTT,CASKQGSRDTIYF
12,TRBV29-1,TRBJ1-1,-,-,TGCAGCGTTGGGGCGATGAACACTGAAGCTTTCTTT,CSVGAMNTEAFF
11,TRBV28,TRBJ2-5,-,once,TGTGCCAGCAGCCGGCGGGAGACCCAGTACTTC,CASSRRETQYF
13,TRBV11-3,TRBJ1-1,-,-,TGTGCCAGCAGCTTAGATCAGTCCGATGAAGCTTTCTTT,CASSLDQSDEAFF
18,TRBV28,TRBJ1-5,TRBD1,-,TGTGCCAGCAGTTCCTCTTTGGACAGGCAGTTGAGCAATCAGCCCCAGCATTTT,CASSSSLDRQLSNQPQHF
13,TRBV18,TRBJ1-5,-,-,TGTGCCAGCTCACCTGACAGGAATCAGCCCCAGCATTTT,CASSPDRNQPQHF
15,TRBV9,TRBJ2-2,-,-,TGTGCCAGCAGCCCGAACTTACAGGTCACCGGGGAGCTGTTTTTT,CASSPNLQVTGELFF
13,TRBV27,TRBJ2-7,-,-,TGTGCCAGCAGTCCTAGGATTGGGCAGGAGCAGTACTTC,CASSPRIGQEQYF
14,TRBV7-3,TRBJ2-5,TRBD1,-,TGTGCCAGCAGCTCCCCAGGACAGGGAGAGACCCAGTACTTC,CASSSPGQGETQYF
16,TRBV5-1,TRBJ2-5,-,few,TGCGCCAGCAGCTTAAGGGGTGACCCCCAACAAGAGACCCAGTACTTC,CASSLRGDPQQETQYF
13,TRBV19,TRBJ1-5,-,-,TGTGCCAGTAGTATTCAGTACAATCAGCCCCAGCATTTT,CASSIQYNQPQHF
15,TRBV2,TRBJ2-3,-,-,TGTGCCAGCAGTGCGAAGGCAGCTAGCACAGATACGCAGTATTTT,CASSAKAASTDTQYF
16,TRBV6-5,TRBJ1-3,-,-,TGTGCCAGCAGTTACTCGGGCAGCAATAGGGGAAACACCATATATTTT,CASSYSGSNRGNTIYF
17,TRBV18,TRBJ1-2,-,-,TGTGCCAGCTCACCCACGGGGGTGGGACAAGGAATCTATGGCTACACCTTC,CASSPTGVGQGIYGYTF
12,TRBV2,TRBJ1-1,-,-,TGTGCCAGCAATGAAGTTAGTGTTGGCGCTTTCTTT,CASNEVSVGAFF
13,TRBV11-2,TRBJ1-1,-,-,TGTGCCAGCAGCTCGACAGTTCTTGCTGAAGCTTTCTTT,CASSSTVLAEAFF
14,TRBV6-5,TRBJ1-1,TRBD1,-,TGTGCCAGCAGTCCACCGACAGGGGCCAGAAAAGCTTTCTTT,CASSPPTGARKAFF
16,TRBV25-1,TRBJ1-1,-,-,TGTGCCAGCAGTGACCGAAGGGGGAGGGAGGCCACTGAAGCTTTCTTT,CASSDRRGREATEAFF
13,TRBV19,TRBJ1-5,-,-,TGTGCCAGTAGTACCCATCTTATTCAGCCCCAGCATTTT,CASSTHLIQPQHF
16,TRBV5-1,TRBJ2-6,-,-,TGCGCCAGCAGCTTGGTACAGGTCTCTGGGGCCAACGTCCTGACTTTC,CASSLVQVSGANVLTF
15,TRBV7-9,TRBJ1-5,-,-,TGTGCCAGCAGCTCGGACGCGAAGGGCAATCAGCCCCAGCATTTT,CASSSDAKGNQPQHF
15,TRBV14,TRBJ2-3,-,-,TGTGCCAGCAGCCAGATGGGGGTTCGGACAGATACACAGTATTTT,CASSQMGVRTDTQYF
20,TRBV18,TRBJ2-6,TRBD1,once,TGTGCCAGCTCACCACGCCGACTTGGACAGGTCGACTCTGGGGCCAACGTCCTGACTTTC,CASSPRRLGQVDSGANVLTF
12,TRBV5-1,TRBJ2-3,-,-,TGCGCCAGCAGGATGGATACAGATACGCAGTATTTT,CASRMDTDTQYF
14,TRBV2,TRBJ1-2,-,-,TGTGCCAGCAGTGGGTCCAGGGGACCCTATGGCTACACCTTC,CASSGSRGPYGYTF
15,TRBV6-5,TRBJ1-4,-,once,TGTGCCAGCAGTTCCCTCGGGGGCCCTAATGAAAAACTGTTTTTT,CASSSLGGPNEKLFF
16,TRBV19,TRBJ2-5,-,-,TGTGCCAGTAGTAACACAGCCGGGGGAAGCCAAGAGACCCAGTACTTC,CASSNTAGGSQETQYF
15,TRBV28,TRBJ2-1,TRBD2,-,TGTGCCATCCGACAGCTAGCGGGAGCCGTCTGGGAGCAGTTCTTC,CAIRQLAGAVWEQFF
15,TRBV6-5,TRBJ2-7,TRBD2,-,TGTGCCAGCAGTGCGAAGTTTGCGGGGGGGAACGAGCAGTACTTC,CASSAKFAGGNEQYF
14,TRBV19,TRBJ2-7,TRBD1,-,TGTGCCAGTAGAGGCCGGACAGGGGGGTACGAGCAGTACTTC,CASRGRTGGYEQYF
16,TRBV7-9,TRBJ2-3,-,-,TGTGCCAGCAGCTTAGACTGGGCAGCCAGCACAGATACGCAGTATTTT,CASSLDWAASTDTQYF
13,TRBV9,TRBJ2-2,TRBD2,-,TGTGCCAGCAGCCAGCGGGAGCCCGGGGAGCTGTTTTTT,CASSQREPGELFF
15,TRBV19,TRBJ1-5,TRBD1,-,TGTGCCAGTAGTATCACAGGGGGGAGCAATCAGCCCCAGCATTTT,CASSITGGSNQPQHF
16,TRBV5-8,TRBJ2-7,-,-,TGTGCCAGCAGCCAAACACCGGGACCAGTCTTAGGGGAGCAGTACTTC,CASSQTPGPVLGEQYF
16,TRBV18,TRBJ1-4,TRBD1,-,TGTGCCAGCTCTCGGGACAGGGGAGATGGCGGTGAAAAACTGTTTTTT,CASSRDRGDGGEKLFF
16,TRBV21-1,TRBJ2-7,-,-,TGTGCCAGCAGCAAACGACGGATATGGGGGTGTGAAGAGCAGTACTTC,CASSKRRIWGCEEQYF